These T cell receptor beta chains were read from a single sample in a study of siplizumab effects on memory and regulatory T cells. The protocol was immunoSEQ multiplex PCR, while the TCRdb copy is restricted to in-frame clones and leaves out a portion. This repertoire shows 50,000 to 70,000 clones, 96% found once; its top ten account for 0.08% to 0.1%. The material sequenced was naive CD8+ T cells sorted from blood. These receptors were obtained from a human donor in good health. The CDR3 runs from the conserved cysteine through the conserved F or W. The D gene is left open where the match is weak.

TRBJ2-2 | - | TRBV29-1 | TGCAGCGTTGAAGACGCTAGCGCAGGGACCGGGGAGCTGTTTTTT | CSVEDASAGTGELFF
TRBJ2-7 | - | TRBV27 | TGTGCCAGCAGTTTGTCGGGCAGCTCCTACGAGCAGTACTTC | CASSLSGSSYEQYF
TRBJ2-3 | - | TRBV9 | TGTGCCAGCAGCGACCGACAGGTCCCACCAGATACGCAGTATTTT | CASSDRQVPPDTQYF
TRBJ2-2 | - | TRBV6-4 | TGTGCCAGCAGTGCGGGGCTAGGCACCGGGGAGCTGTTTTTT | CASSAGLGTGELFF
TRBJ1-1 | - | TRBV4-1 | TGCGCCAGCAGCCAAGATTGGAGGGAAGAGAACACTGAAGCTTTCTTT | CASSQDWREENTEAFF
TRBJ2-7 | - | TRBV5-5 | TGTGCCAGCAGCTTGGTATCAGCCTACGAGCAGTACTTC | CASSLVSAYEQYF
TRBJ1-5 | TRBD1 | TRBV7-8 | TGTGCCAGCAGCTTAGCGGGACAGGCGCATGGCAATCAGCCCCAGCATTTT | CASSLAGQAHGNQPQHF
TRBJ2-7 | TRBD1 | TRBV27 | TGTGCCAGCAGTGTCGGGACAGGGGGTAAATACGAGCAGTACTTC | CASSVGTGGKYEQYF
TRBJ2-2 | TRBD1 | TRBV11-2 | TGTGCCAGCAGCTGGCTGGACAGGGGGCTCAGCGGGGAGCTGTTTTTT | CASSWLDRGLSGELFF
TRBJ1-1 | - | TRBV6-5 | TGTGCCTGCGGGAAAGGGAACACTGAAGCTTTCTTT | CACGKGNTEAFF
TRBJ2-7 | - | TRBV27 | TGTGCCAGCAGTTTAGCCCCAAACTACGAGCAGTACTTC | CASSLAPNYEQYF
TRBJ2-6 | TRBD1 | TRBV19 | TGTGCCAGTAGTACCCCGGGACAGGCAGGGGCCAACGTCCTGACTTTC | CASSTPGQAGANVLTF
TRBJ2-3 | - | TRBV7-3 | TGTGCCAGCAGCCCGGGACCGGGGGGCACACATACGCAGTATTTT | CASSPGPGGTHTQYF
TRBJ2-6 | - | TRBV19 | TGTGCCAGTACCCCTTGGGCGGGGTTCTCTGGGGCCAACGTCCTGACTTTC | CASTPWAGFSGANVLTF
TRBJ1-6 | TRBD1 | TRBV6-4 | TGTGCCAGCAGCGACGGGGACAGTAATTCACCCCTCCACTTT | CASSDGDSNSPLHF
TRBJ2-7 | - | TRBV19 | TGTGCCAGTGGCAGAAATTCCTACGAGCAGTACTTC | CASGRNSYEQYF